This TCR beta chain was sequenced in a study of blood T cell repertoires in COVID-19. Study-level background: Whether acute or convalescent, the COVID-19 samples came from the United States, Italy and Spain.

As handled by the study authors: Reference gene primer amplification gave nucleated cell count estimates. TCRdb's copy holds only in-frame clones and misses some; the assay was immunoSEQ multiplex PCR. V and J calls plus clone size are reproduced from that table; the DNA served to infer D and trimming. In the table there are about 110,000 clones, 80% to 90% of which are singletons. Looked up from germline, CDR1 is SGHDT and CDR2 is YYEEEE. This CDR3 comprises 16 residues. Trimming took 1 base from V and 2 from J; bases not matched to a gene: 8. The source material was peripheral blood. The genes are TRBV5-6 and TRBJ2-7; 8 positions agree with TRBD2. This sequence was found in a woman aged 55-69 years with acute or convalescent COVID-19. CDR3 region: CASSLIITSGTYEQYF. As DNA, the CDR3 is TGTGCCAGCAGCTTGATAATTACTAGCGGAACCTACGAGCAGTACTTC.